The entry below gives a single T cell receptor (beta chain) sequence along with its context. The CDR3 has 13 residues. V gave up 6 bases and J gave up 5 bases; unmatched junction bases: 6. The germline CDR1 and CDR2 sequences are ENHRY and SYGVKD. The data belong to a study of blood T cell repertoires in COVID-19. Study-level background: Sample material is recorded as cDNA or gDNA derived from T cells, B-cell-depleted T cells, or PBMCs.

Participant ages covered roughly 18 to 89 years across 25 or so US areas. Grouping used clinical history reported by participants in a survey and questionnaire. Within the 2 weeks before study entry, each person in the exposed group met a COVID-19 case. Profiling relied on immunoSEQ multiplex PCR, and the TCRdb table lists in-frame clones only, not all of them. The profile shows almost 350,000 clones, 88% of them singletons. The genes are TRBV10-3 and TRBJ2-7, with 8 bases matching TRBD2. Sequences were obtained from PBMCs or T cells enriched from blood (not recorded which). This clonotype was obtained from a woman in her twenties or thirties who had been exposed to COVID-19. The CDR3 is CAIRGAGGNEQYF. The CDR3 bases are TGTGCCATCAGAGGGGCGGGAGGCAACGAGCAGTACTTC.